This T cell receptor (beta chain) was captured by sequencing in a study of patients and donors after allogeneic stem cell transplantation. This clonotype showed up just a few times. Via MiXCR, TCRdb re-called the RT-PCR reads, giving one row per CDR3 protein. Of hundreds of thousands of distinct CDR3 sequences detected, about a sixth appear once; the ten largest clones hold less than 8%. The V end was cut by 4 bases, the J end by 5 bases, with 18 bases between. This CDR3 is built from 15 residues. Germline CDR1 and CDR2: SGHNT and YYREEE (reference sequence). The genes are TRBV5-4 and TRBJ2-5; unclear D gene. Sequenced: blood, either unsorted or a sorted T cell fraction (not recorded which). This receptor was identified in a human donor who was either an allogeneic HSCT recipient or a stem cell or donor lymphocyte infusion donor (not recorded which). It is not recorded whose cells these are; they may come from a transplant donor. The CDR3 loop is CASSPDTAGRETQYF. CDR3 sequence (DNA): TGTGCCAGCAGCCCTGACACTGCTGGTCGGGAGACCCAGTACTTC.